This TCR beta chain appears in the sequencing data of a study of blood T cell repertoires in COVID-19. About the study: Material from acute and convalescent COVID-19 was sourced from the United States, Italy and Spain. Sample material is recorded as cDNA or gDNA derived from T cells, B-cell-depleted T cells, or PBMCs.

CDR1 is MDHEN and CDR2 is SYDVKM in the germline V gene. The V end lost 8 bases, the J end lost 3 bases, and 14 bases lay between the germline ends. The CDR3 runs to 13 residues. The participants were between roughly 18 and 89 years old and came from under 25 US areas. Recovery among Cohort 3 donors was established by two negative PCRs, clearance, or symptom resolution. TCRdb's copy holds only in-frame clones and misses some; the assay was immunoSEQ multiplex PCR. Among approximately 350,000 clones listed, approximately 84% were seen once. The receptor comes from a woman in her thirties who had recovered from COVID-19. Sequenced material: PBMCs or T cells enriched from blood (not recorded which). The rearrangement joins TRBV28 to TRBJ2-7; a possible D gene is TRBD2 (5 bases). CDR3 sequence: CASYSGIDYEQYF. In nucleotides, the CDR3 is TGTGCCAGCTACTCCGGGATAGACTACGAGCAGTACTTC. Supplemented by reference TRBV28 and TRBJ2-7, the full variable domain reads DVKVTQSSRYLVKRTGEKVFLECVQDMDHENMFWYRQDPGLGLRLIYFSYDVKMKEKGDIPEGYSVSREKKERFSLILESASTNQTSMYLCASYSGIDYEQYFGPGTRLTVT.